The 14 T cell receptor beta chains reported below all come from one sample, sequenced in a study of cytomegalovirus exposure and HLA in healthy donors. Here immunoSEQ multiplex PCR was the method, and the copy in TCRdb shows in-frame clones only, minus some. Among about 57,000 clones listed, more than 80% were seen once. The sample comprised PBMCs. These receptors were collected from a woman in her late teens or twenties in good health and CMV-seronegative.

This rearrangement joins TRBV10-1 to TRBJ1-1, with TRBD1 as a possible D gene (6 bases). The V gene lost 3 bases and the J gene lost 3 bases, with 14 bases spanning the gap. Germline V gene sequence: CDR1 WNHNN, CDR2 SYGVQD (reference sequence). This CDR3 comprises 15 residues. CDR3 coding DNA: TGCGCCAGCAGTGAAGGGCGGCAGGGGTACACTGAAGCTTTCTTT. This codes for CASSEGRQGYTEAFF.

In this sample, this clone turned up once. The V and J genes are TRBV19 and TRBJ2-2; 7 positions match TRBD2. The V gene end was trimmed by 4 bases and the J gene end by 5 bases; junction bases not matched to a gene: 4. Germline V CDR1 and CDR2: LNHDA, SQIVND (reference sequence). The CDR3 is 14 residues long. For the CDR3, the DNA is TGTGCCAGTAGTAATCCGGGGGGTACCGGGGAGCTGTTTTTT. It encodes CASSNPGGTGELFF.

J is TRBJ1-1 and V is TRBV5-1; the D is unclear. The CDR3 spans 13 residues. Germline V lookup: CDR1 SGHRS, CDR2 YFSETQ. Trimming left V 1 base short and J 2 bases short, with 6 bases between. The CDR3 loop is CASSLMANTEAFF. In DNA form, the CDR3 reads TGCGCCAGCAGCTTGATGGCTAACACTGAAGCTTTCTTT.

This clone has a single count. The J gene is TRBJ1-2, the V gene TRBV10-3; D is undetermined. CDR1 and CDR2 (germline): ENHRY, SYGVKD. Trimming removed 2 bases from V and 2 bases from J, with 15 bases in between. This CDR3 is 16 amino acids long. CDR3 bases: TGTGCCATCAGTGAGCGGACCTCGGGATTGAACTATGGCTACACCTTC. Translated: CAISERTSGLNYGYTF.

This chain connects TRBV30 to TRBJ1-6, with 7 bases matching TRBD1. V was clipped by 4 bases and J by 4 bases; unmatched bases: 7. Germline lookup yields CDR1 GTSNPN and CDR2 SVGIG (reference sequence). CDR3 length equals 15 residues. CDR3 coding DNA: TGTGCCTGGATTAGCGCCAGGGGGTATAATTCACCCCTCCACTTT. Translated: CAWISARGYNSPLHF.

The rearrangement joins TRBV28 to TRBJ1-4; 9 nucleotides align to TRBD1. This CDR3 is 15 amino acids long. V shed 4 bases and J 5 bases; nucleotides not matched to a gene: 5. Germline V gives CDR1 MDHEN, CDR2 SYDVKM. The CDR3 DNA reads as TGTGCCAGCAGTTCCATTGACAGGGGGAATGAAAAACTGTTTTTT. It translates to CASSSIDRGNEKLFF. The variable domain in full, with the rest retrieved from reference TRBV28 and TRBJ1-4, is DVKVTQSSRYLVKRTGEKVFLECVQDMDHENMFWYRQDPGLGLRLIYFSYDVKMKEKGDIPEGYSVSREKKERFSLILESASTNQTSMYLCASSSIDRGNEKLFFGSGTQLSVL.

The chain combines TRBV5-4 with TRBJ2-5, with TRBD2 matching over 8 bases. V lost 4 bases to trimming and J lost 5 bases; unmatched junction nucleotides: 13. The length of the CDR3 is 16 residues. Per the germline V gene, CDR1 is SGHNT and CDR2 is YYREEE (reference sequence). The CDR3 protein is CASSPAGGSRRETQYF. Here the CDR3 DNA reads TGTGCCAGCAGCCCCGCGGGGGGCTCCCGGCGGGAGACCCAGTACTTC.

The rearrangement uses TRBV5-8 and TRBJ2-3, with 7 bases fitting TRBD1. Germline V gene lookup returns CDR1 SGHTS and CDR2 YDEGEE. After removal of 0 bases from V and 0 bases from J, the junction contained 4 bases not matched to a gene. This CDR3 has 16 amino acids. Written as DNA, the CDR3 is TGTGCCAGCAGCTTGGGCCGGGACAGCAGCACAGATACGCAGTATTTT. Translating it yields CASSLGRDSSTDTQYF. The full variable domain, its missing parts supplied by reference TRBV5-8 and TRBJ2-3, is EAGVTQSPTHLIKTRGQQATLRCSPISGHTSVYWYQQALGLGLQFLLWYDEGEERNRGNFPPRFSGRQFPNYSSELNVNALELEDSALYLCASSLGRDSSTDTQYFGPGTRLTVL.

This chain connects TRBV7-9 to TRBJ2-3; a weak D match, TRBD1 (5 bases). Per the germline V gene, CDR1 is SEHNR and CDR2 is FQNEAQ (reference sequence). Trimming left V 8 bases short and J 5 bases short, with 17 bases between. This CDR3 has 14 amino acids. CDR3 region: CASAGRWVKDTQYF. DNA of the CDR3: TGTGCCAGCGCAGGGCGGTGGGTTAAAGATACGCAGTATTTT.

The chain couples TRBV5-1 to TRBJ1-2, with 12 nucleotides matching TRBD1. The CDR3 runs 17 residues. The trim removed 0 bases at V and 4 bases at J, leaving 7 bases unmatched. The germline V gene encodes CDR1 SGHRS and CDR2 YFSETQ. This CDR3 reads CASSLGDRGRDIYGYTF. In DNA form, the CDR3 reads TGCGCCAGCAGCTTGGGGGACAGGGGGCGGGATATCTATGGCTACACCTTC.

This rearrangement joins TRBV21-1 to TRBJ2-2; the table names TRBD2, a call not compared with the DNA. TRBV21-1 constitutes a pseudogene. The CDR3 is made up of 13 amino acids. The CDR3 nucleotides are TGTGCCAGCCTCGAGGGGGGGACCGGGGAGCTGTTTTTT. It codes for CASLEGGTGELFF.

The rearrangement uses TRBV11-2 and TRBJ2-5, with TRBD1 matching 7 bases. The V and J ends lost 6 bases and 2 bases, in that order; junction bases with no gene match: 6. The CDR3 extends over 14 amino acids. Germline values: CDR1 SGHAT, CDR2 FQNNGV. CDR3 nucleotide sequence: TGTGCCAGCAGGCAGGGGGTTTTTCAAGAGACCCAGTACTTC. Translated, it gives CASRQGVFQETQYF.

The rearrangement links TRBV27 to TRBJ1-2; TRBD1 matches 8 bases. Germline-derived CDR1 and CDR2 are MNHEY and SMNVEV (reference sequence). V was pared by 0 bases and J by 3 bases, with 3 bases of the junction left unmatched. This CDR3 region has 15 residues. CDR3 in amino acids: CASSLSSGGDYGYTF. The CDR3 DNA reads TGTGCCAGCAGTTTATCGTCAGGGGGCGACTATGGCTACACCTTC.

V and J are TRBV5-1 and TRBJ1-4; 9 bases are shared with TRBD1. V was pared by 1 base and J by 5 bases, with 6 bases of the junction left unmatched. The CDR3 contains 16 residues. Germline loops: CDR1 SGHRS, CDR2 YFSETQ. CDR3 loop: CASSLTRQGGNEKLFF. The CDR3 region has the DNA TGCGCCAGCAGCTTGACAAGACAGGGGGGGAATGAAAAACTGTTTTTT.